This T cell receptor (beta chain) was retrieved from a study of shared clonotypes between healthy human individuals. The CDR3 is made up of 16 amino acids. V was shortened by 2 bases and J by 0 bases, with 12 bases between the two germline ends. Germline CDR1 is SGHDN and CDR2 is FVKESK. Profiling relied on immunoSEQ multiplex PCR, and the TCRdb table lists in-frame clones only, not all of them. The data contain more than 1.2 million clones, approximately 98.5% of them singletons. Sequenced: naive CD4+ T cells sorted from blood. Subset in this sample: CD45RA+ positively selected. The chain links TRBV14 to TRBJ2-3; no clear D gene. The receptor was derived from a man aged 25 to 40 in good health. The CDR3 DNA reads TGTGCCAGCAGCCAAAACTCTCGCCGGAGCACAGATACGCAGTATTTT. It translates to CASSQNSRRSTDTQYF.